Listed below are T cell receptor beta chains from one sample, sequenced in a study of blood T cell repertoires in COVID-19. Method: immunoSEQ multiplex PCR; TCRdb's copy keeps in-frame clones and lacks some. The sample records about 260,000 clones, about 89% being singletons. The sample taken for sequencing was peripheral blood. The receptors shown here come from a man aged 35 to 55 who had recovered from COVID-19. The CDR3 runs from the conserved cysteine through the conserved F or W. A D gene is named only where the DNA matches it firmly. Rows give clone size only sometimes, using once, few, many, or a class for an expanded clone.

V gene	D gene	J gene	clone size	CDR3 protein	CDR3 DNA
TRBV7-2	TRBD2	TRBJ2-3	NA	CASSRGLAGRTDTQYF	TGTGCCAGCAGCCGCGGACTAGCGGGACGCACAGATACGCAGTATTTT
TRBV7-2	TRBD1	TRBJ1-6	NA	CASSLGIHRDRSRNSPLHF	TGTGCCAGCAGCTTAGGAATTCACCGGGACAGGTCTCGCAATTCACCCCTCCACTTT
TRBV12-3/TRBV12-4	NA	TRBJ2-7	NA	CASSPGLIYEQYF	TGTGCCAGCAGCCCCGGACTAATCTACGAGCAGTACTTC
TRBV7-2	TRBD1	TRBJ2-4	NA	CASSLYSRQGPKNIQYF	TGTGCCAGCAGCTTATATTCCCGACAGGGCCCCAAAAACATTCAGTACTTC
TRBV5-6	TRBD1	TRBJ1-6	NA	CASSLIVPGQGIDSPLHF	TGTGCCAGCAGCCTAATCGTCCCGGGACAGGGGATCGATTCACCCCTCCACTTT
TRBV5-4	TRBD1	TRBJ1-2	NA	CASSFDRGNGGYTF	TGTGCCAGCAGCTTCGACAGGGGTAATGGGGGCTACACCTTC
TRBV4-3	TRBD1	TRBJ2-7	NA	CASSVRTGTYEQYF	TGCGCCAGCAGCGTCAGGACAGGGACCTACGAGCAGTACTTC
TRBV29-1	NA	TRBJ2-3	NA	CSVYSQPRVSDTQYF	TGCAGCGTTTACAGCCAACCGAGGGTTTCAGATACGCAGTATTTT
TRBV6-1	NA	TRBJ1-3	NA	CASSEARSGNTIYF	TGTGCCAGCAGTGAAGCCCGTTCTGGAAACACCATATATTTT
TRBV10-3	TRBD1	TRBJ1-2	NA	CAIKSAGGGYGYTF	TGTGCCATCAAATCCGCAGGGGGCGGGTATGGCTACACCTTC
TRBV14	NA	TRBJ1-1	NA	CASSLYTNTEAFF	TGTGCCAGCAGCCTATACACGAACACTGAAGCTTTCTTT
TRBV7-2	NA	TRBJ2-3	NA	CASSSYATDTQYF	TGTGCCAGCAGCTCCTACGCCACAGATACGCAGTATTTT
TRBV24-1	TRBD2	TRBJ2-1	NA	CATSMGLAGENEQFF	TGTGCCACCAGCATGGGACTAGCGGGAGAGAATGAGCAGTTCTTC
TRBV7-9	NA	TRBJ2-2	NA	CASSFSPDARPGELFF	TGTGCCAGCAGCTTTTCTCCCGACGCTAGGCCCGGGGAGCTGTTTTTT
TRBV15	NA	TRBJ2-3	NA	CATSRESPAAYSTDTQYF	TGTGCCACCAGCAGAGAATCCCCAGCGGCGTATAGCACAGATACGCAGTATTTT
TRBV5-8	TRBD2	TRBJ2-7	once	CASSPGRRDYLKWGQYF	TGTGCCAGCAGCCCTGGGCGCCGGGACTACCTGAAATGGGGGCAGTACTTC
TRBV11-2	TRBD2	TRBJ2-7	NA	CASSFLEGRGFSYEQYF	TGTGCCAGCAGCTTCCTCGAGGGGCGGGGGTTCTCCTACGAGCAGTACTTC
TRBV7-6	NA	TRBJ2-7	NA	CASSAGDYEQYF	TGTGCCAGCAGCGCCGGGGACTACGAGCAGTACTTC
TRBV7-2	NA	TRBJ2-1	NA	CASSLAGRGSYNEQFF	TGTGCCAGCAGCTTAGCTGGTAGAGGGTCCTACAATGAGCAGTTCTTC
TRBV7-2	NA	TRBJ2-1	NA	CASSLPRGGFEQFF	TGTGCCAGCAGCTTGCCTAGGGGGGGATTTGAGCAGTTCTTC
TRBV18	TRBD2	TRBJ2-5	NA	CASSPQLAGGSRQETQYF	TGTGCCAGCTCACCACAACTAGCGGGGGGTTCCCGCCAAGAGACCCAGTACTTC
TRBV3-1/TRBV3-2	TRBD1	TRBJ1-2	NA	CASSHVMKTGYYGYTF	TGTGCCAGCAGCCATGTGATGAAGACAGGGTACTATGGCTACACCTTC
TRBV19	NA	TRBJ2-7	NA	CASSIKHLRYEQYF	TGTGCCAGTAGTATAAAACATTTGCGGTACGAGCAGTACTTC
TRBV6-2/TRBV6-3	TRBD2	TRBJ2-5	NA	CASSFQRGIQETQYF	TGTGCCAGCAGTTTCCAGCGGGGGATACAAGAGACCCAGTACTTC
TRBV7-6	NA	TRBJ2-7	few	CASSLKQQGYEQYF	TGTGCCAGCAGCTTAAAACAACAGGGCTACGAGCAGTACTTC
TRBV7-2	TRBD1	TRBJ2-2	once	CASSFGTALNTGELFF	TGTGCCAGCAGCTTCGGGACAGCCTTAAACACCGGGGAGCTGTTTTTT
TRBV9	TRBD1	TRBJ2-7	NA	CASSVRQGTSYEQYF	TGTGCCAGCAGCGTGAGACAGGGTACCTCCTACGAGCAGTACTTC
TRBV12-3/TRBV12-4	NA	TRBJ1-2	NA	CASSLRGRNGYTF	TGTGCCAGCAGTTTACGCGGGAGGAATGGCTACACCTTC
TRBV7-2	NA	TRBJ1-3	NA	CASSGVTGTGNTIYF	TGTGCCAGCAGCGGGGTTACAGGGACCGGAAACACCATATATTTT
TRBV9	NA	TRBJ2-6	NA	CASRDFSGANVLTF	TGTGCCAGCAGAGACTTTTCTGGGGCCAACGTCCTGACTTTC
TRBV19	TRBD2	TRBJ2-5	NA	CASSRTPGRQETQYF	TGTGCCAGTAGCAGAACCCCCGGGAGGCAAGAGACCCAGTACTTC
TRBV3-1/TRBV3-2	NA	TRBJ2-3	NA	CASSDTGVERGQNTDTQYF	TGTGCCAGCAGCGACACGGGTGTCGAGCGGGGACAAAACACAGATACGCAGTATTTT
TRBV19	NA	TRBJ1-1	NA	CASSIASRGTEAFF	TGTGCCAGTAGTATAGCATCGAGAGGGACTGAAGCTTTCTTT
TRBV7-9	TRBD1	TRBJ2-2	few	CASRHDRGQDTGELFF	TGTGCCAGCAGGCACGACAGGGGGCAGGACACCGGGGAGCTGTTTTTT
TRBV18	TRBD2	TRBJ2-6	NA	CASSPLSAGSGANVLTF	TGTGCCAGCTCACCACTGTCAGCGGGGTCTGGGGCCAACGTCCTGACTTTC
TRBV24-1	TRBD2	TRBJ2-3	once	CATSATGGSGGSDTQYF	TGTGCCACCAGTGCCACCGGGGGTAGCGGGGGCTCTGATACGCAGTATTTT
TRBV9	TRBD1	TRBJ1-2	NA	CASSDRDRTNYGYTF	TGTGCCAGCAGCGACAGGGACAGAACTAACTATGGCTACACCTTC
TRBV13	NA	TRBJ2-3	NA	CASSSTSTDTQYF	TGTGCCAGCAGCTCTACTAGCACAGATACGCAGTATTTT
TRBV21-1	NA	TRBJ2-3	NA	CASSKEVAGDPDTQYF	TGTGCCAGCAGCAAAGAGGTAGCGGGGGATCCGGATACGCAGTATTTT
TRBV6-5	NA	TRBJ1-4	NA	CASSYSTGRNEKLFF	TGTGCCAGCAGTTACTCGACAGGACGAAATGAAAAACTGTTTTTT
TRBV5-1	TRBD2	TRBJ2-1	NA	CASRLAGGLNEQFF	TGCGCCAGCAGACTAGCGGGGGGACTGAATGAGCAGTTCTTC
TRBV9	NA	TRBJ1-3	NA	CASSDSNSGNTIYF	TGTGCCAGCAGCGATTCTAACTCTGGAAACACCATATATTTT
TRBV5-6	TRBD2	TRBJ2-5	NA	CASSGLAGGSQETQYF	TGTGCCAGCAGCGGACTAGCGGGGGGAAGCCAAGAGACCCAGTACTTC
TRBV11-2	TRBD2	TRBJ2-7	NA	CASSLVASGISSYEQYF	TGTGCCAGCAGCTTAGTGGCTAGCGGGATAAGCTCCTACGAGCAGTACTTC
TRBV7-2	TRBD1	TRBJ2-1	NA	CASSLAEGTGYEQFF	TGTGCCAGCAGCTTAGCGGAAGGGACAGGTTATGAGCAGTTCTTC